These T cell receptor beta chains were read from a single sample in a study of T cells in narcolepsy. Method: immunoSEQ multiplex PCR; TCRdb's copy keeps in-frame clones and lacks some. The sample consists of about 33,000 clones, roughly nine tenths of them appearing once. The specimen was CD45RA- memory CD4+ T cells from PBMCs. All receptors derive from a human donor with narcolepsy. Both conserved end residues are part of each CDR3.

J gene: TRBJ2-2
V gene: TRBV25-1
CDR3 protein: CASSEIKTETGELFF

J gene: TRBJ1-1
V gene: TRBV7-2
CDR3 protein: CASSPGRSMNTEAFF

J gene: TRBJ2-3
V gene: TRBV7-2
CDR3 protein: CASSPTADTQYF

J gene: TRBJ2-7
V gene: TRBV27
CDR3 protein: CASSFLSSYEQYF

J gene: TRBJ2-1
V gene: TRBV19
CDR3 protein: CASSTRTGKNHNEQFF

J gene: TRBJ2-1
V gene: TRBV7-9
CDR3 protein: CASRYGAGGPREQFF

J gene: TRBJ2-7
V gene: TRBV29-1
CDR3 protein: CSVLGASGGTYEQYF

J gene: TRBJ1-5
V gene: TRBV9
CDR3 protein: CAGPRAGTGRQPQHF

J gene: TRBJ2-1
V gene: TRBV5-8
CDR3 protein: CASSLGTGSYNEQFF

J gene: TRBJ2-7
V gene: TRBV19
CDR3 protein: CASSPRQGATREQYF

J gene: TRBJ2-3
V gene: TRBV5-1
CDR3 protein: CASTPGGTDTQYF

J gene: TRBJ1-5
V gene: TRBV19
CDR3 protein: CASSVQGANQPQHF

J gene: TRBJ1-2
V gene: TRBV10-3
CDR3 protein: CAIKGQGGYGYTF

J gene: TRBJ1-2
V gene: TRBV7-2
CDR3 protein: CASSRNLALSQSRGYTF

J gene: TRBJ1-1
V gene: TRBV18
CDR3 protein: CASSPIGRAAEAFF

J gene: TRBJ1-1
V gene: TRBV6-6
CDR3 protein: CASSYFATPSGEAFF

J gene: TRBJ1-4
V gene: TRBV5-5
CDR3 protein: CASSLALGGENEKLFF

J gene: TRBJ2-1
V gene: TRBV29-1
CDR3 protein: CSVDIAGGNEQFF

J gene: TRBJ2-7
V gene: TRBV6-5
CDR3 protein: CASSRRTDEQYF

J gene: TRBJ2-5
V gene: TRBV28
CDR3 protein: CASSPPRQGRLMEQYF

J gene: TRBJ2-7
V gene: TRBV6-1
CDR3 protein: CASSMKRDSYEQYF

J gene: TRBJ1-4
V gene: TRBV6-1
CDR3 protein: CAGHRDIREKLFF

J gene: TRBJ2-2
V gene: TRBV2
CDR3 protein: CASTRDLTTGELFF

J gene: TRBJ1-1
V gene: TRBV28
CDR3 protein: CASQQVTEAFF

J gene: TRBJ2-2
V gene: TRBV28
CDR3 protein: CASKKGGLAGVTGELFF

J gene: TRBJ2-7
V gene: TRBV19
CDR3 protein: CASTPRGNSYEQYF

J gene: TRBJ1-2
V gene: TRBV19
CDR3 protein: CASSIGDVYGYTF

J gene: TRBJ2-3
V gene: TRBV18
CDR3 protein: CASSPLGTDTQYF

J gene: TRBJ1-5
V gene: TRBV2
CDR3 protein: CASSVGQAAQPQHF

J gene: TRBJ2-7
V gene: TRBV11-2
CDR3 protein: CASSLAGTSSYEQYF

J gene: TRBJ2-2
V gene: TRBV4-2
CDR3 protein: CASSQESPGGELFF

J gene: TRBJ2-7
V gene: TRBV18
CDR3 protein: CASSPPARTGYEQYF

J gene: TRBJ1-3
V gene: TRBV28
CDR3 protein: CASTAGSSGNTIYF

J gene: TRBJ1-4
V gene: TRBV30
CDR3 protein: CAGVYLRGKLFF

J gene: TRBJ1-6
V gene: TRBV5-5
CDR3 protein: CASSLAGPSSPLHF

J gene: TRBJ1-5
V gene: TRBV28
CDR3 protein: CASSLGPSNQPQHF

J gene: TRBJ1-4
V gene: TRBV2
CDR3 protein: CASTLIATNEKLFF

J gene: TRBJ2-1
V gene: TRBV5-1
CDR3 protein: CASSPLSSSYNEQFF

J gene: TRBJ1-4
V gene: TRBV19
CDR3 protein: CASSIRDEKLFF

J gene: TRBJ2-5
V gene: TRBV18
CDR3 protein: CASSPGLSQETQYF

J gene: TRBJ2-1
V gene: TRBV5-4
CDR3 protein: CASSLGHGGDNEQFF

J gene: TRBJ1-4
V gene: TRBV25-1
CDR3 protein: CASSGRGVNEKLFF

J gene: TRBJ2-6
V gene: TRBV6-1
CDR3 protein: CASSNRRGANVLTF

J gene: TRBJ2-1
V gene: TRBV6-6
CDR3 protein: CASSRDSGYNEQFF

J gene: TRBJ2-5
V gene: TRBV6-4
CDR3 protein: CASSPRLWGETQYF